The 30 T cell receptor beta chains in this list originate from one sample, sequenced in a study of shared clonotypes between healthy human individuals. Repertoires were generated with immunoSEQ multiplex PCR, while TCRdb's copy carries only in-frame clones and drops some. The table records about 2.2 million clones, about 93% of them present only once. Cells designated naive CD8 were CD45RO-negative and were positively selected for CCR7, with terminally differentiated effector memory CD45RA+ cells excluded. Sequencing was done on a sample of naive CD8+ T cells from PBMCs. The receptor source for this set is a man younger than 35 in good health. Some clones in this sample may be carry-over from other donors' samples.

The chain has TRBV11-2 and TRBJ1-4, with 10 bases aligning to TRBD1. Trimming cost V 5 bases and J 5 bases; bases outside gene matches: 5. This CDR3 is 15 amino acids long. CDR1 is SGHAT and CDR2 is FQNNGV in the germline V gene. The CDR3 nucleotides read TGTGCCAGCAGCCCCGGGACAGGGGAGAATGAAAAACTGTTTTTT. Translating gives CASSPGTGENEKLFF. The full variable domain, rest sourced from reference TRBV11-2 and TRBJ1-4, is EAGVAQSPRYKIIEKRQSVAFWCNPISGHATLYWYQQILGQGPKLLIQFQNNGVVDDSQLPKDRFSAERLKGVDSTLKIQPAKLEDSAVYLCASSPGTGENEKLFFGSGTQLSVL.

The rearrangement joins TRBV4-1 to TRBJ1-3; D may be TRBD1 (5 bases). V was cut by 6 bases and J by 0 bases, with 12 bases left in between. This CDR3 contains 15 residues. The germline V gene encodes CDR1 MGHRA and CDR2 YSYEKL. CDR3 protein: CASRRGESSGNTIYF. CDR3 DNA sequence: TGCGCCAGCAGAAGGGGCGAGAGCTCTGGAAACACCATATATTTT.

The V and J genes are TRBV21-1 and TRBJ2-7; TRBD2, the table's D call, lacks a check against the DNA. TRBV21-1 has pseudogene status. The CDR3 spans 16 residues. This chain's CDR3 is CASCRSWAGAPYEQYF. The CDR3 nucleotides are TGTGCCAGCTGCCGTAGTTGGGCGGGAGCCCCCTACGAGCAGTACTTC.

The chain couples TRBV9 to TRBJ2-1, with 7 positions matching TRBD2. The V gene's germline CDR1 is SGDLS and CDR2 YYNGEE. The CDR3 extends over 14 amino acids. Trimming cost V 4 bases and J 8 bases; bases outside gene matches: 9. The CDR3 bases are TGTGCCAGCAGCATAGACTCGGGGGGTTATGAGCAGTTCTTC. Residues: CASSIDSGGYEQFF.

The CDR3 nucleotides read TGTGCCAGCAGCTTTACCGGGACTAGCGGGAGGGCGAACACCGGGGAGCTGTTTTTT. Translating it yields CASSFTGTSGRANTGELFF. The chain combines TRBV7-6 with TRBJ2-2; 16 nucleotides match TRBD2. The length of the CDR3 is 19 residues. The germline V gene encodes CDR1 SGHVS and CDR2 FNYEAQ. V was pared by 3 bases and J by 0 bases, with 4 bases of the junction left unmatched.

CDR3 loop: CASSIDPGARGEQYF. In DNA, the CDR3 is TGTGCCAGTAGTATAGATCCAGGGGCGCGGGGCGAGCAGTACTTC. The chain has TRBV19 and TRBJ2-7, with D perhaps assigned TRBD1 or TRBD2 (6 bases each). Germline CDR1 and CDR2: LNHDA and SQIVND (reference sequence). V dropped 0 bases and J dropped 6 bases, with 15 bases sitting between them. CDR3 length equals 15 residues.

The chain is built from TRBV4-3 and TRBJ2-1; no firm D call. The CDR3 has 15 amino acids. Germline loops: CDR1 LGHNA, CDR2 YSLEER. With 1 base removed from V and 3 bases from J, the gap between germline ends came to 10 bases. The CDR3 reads CASSQGEALYNEQFF. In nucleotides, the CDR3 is TGCGCCAGCAGCCAAGGTGAAGCACTCTACAATGAGCAGTTCTTC.

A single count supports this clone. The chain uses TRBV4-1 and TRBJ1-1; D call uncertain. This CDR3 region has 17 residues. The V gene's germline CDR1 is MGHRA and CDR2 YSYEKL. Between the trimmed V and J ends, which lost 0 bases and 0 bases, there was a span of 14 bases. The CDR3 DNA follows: TGCGCCAGCAGCCAAGATAGGATTTCATGGATGAACACTGAAGCTTTCTTT. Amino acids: CASSQDRISWMNTEAFF.

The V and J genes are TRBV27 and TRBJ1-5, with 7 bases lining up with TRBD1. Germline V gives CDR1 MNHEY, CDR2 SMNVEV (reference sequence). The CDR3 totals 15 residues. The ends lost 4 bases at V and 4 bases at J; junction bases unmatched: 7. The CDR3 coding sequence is TGTGCCAGCAGTTCCTGGGACAGAGTTAATCAGCCCCAGCATTTT. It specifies CASSSWDRVNQPQHF.

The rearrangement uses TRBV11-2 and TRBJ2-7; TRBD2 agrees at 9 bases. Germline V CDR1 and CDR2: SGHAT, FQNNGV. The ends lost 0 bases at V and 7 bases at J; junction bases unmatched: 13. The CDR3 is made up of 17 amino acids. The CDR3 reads CASSLDRRASGIWEQYF. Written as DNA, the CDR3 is TGTGCCAGCAGCTTAGATCGGAGGGCTAGCGGGATATGGGAGCAGTACTTC.

CDR3 in amino acids: CASSPGTPSPEAFF. In DNA form, the CDR3 reads TGTGCCAGCAGCCCAGGGACACCCTCGCCTGAAGCTTTCTTT. The chain employs TRBV7-9 and TRBJ1-1; a weak D match, TRBD1 (6 bases). The CDR3 is 14 residues long. The germline CDR1 and CDR2 sequences are SEHNR and FQNEAQ (reference sequence). The V end lost 5 bases, the J end lost 6 bases, and 16 bases lay between the germline ends.

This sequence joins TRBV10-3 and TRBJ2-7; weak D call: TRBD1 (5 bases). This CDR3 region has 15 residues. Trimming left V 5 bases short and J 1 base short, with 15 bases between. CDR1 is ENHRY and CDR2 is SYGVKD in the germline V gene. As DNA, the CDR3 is TGTGCCATCAGTTCGTATCTCCCAGGGTCCTACGAGCAGTACTTC. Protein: CAISSYLPGSYEQYF.

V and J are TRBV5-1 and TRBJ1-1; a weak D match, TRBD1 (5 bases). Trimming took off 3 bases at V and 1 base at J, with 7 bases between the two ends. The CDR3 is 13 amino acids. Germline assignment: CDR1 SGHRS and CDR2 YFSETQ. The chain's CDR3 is CASSSQGNTEAFF. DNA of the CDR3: TGCGCCAGCAGCTCCCAGGGGAACACTGAAGCTTTCTTT.

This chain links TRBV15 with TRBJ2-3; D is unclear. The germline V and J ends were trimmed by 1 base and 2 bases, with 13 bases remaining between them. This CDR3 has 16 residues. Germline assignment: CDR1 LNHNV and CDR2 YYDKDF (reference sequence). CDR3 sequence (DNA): TGTGCCACCAGCAGAGCGGCTGGTTTGATCACAGATACGCAGTATTTT. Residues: CATSRAAGLITDTQYF.

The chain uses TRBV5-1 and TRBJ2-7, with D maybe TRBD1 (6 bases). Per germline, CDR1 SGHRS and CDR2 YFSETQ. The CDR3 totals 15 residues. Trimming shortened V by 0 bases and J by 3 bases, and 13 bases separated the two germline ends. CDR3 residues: CASSLDVRGYYEQYF. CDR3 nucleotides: TGCGCCAGCAGCTTGGATGTCAGGGGATACTACGAGCAGTACTTC.

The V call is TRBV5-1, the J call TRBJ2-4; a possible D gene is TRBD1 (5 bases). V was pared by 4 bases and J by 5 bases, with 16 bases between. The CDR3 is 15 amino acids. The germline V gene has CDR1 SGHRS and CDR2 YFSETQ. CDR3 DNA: TGCGCCAGCAGCACACAGGCTTCGGTCCAAAACATTCAGTACTTC. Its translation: CASSTQASVQNIQYF.

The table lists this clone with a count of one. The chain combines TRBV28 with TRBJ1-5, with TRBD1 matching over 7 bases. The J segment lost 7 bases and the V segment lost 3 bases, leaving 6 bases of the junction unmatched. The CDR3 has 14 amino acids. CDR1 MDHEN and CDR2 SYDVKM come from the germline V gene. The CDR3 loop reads CASSFRGGWQPQHF. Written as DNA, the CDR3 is TGTGCCAGCAGTTTCAGGGGGGGTTGGCAGCCCCAGCATTTT. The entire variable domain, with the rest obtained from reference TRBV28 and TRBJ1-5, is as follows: DVKVTQSSRYLVKRTGEKVFLECVQDMDHENMFWYRQDPGLGLRLIYFSYDVKMKEKGDIPEGYSVSREKKERFSLILESASTNQTSMYLCASSFRGGWQPQHFGDGTRLSIL.

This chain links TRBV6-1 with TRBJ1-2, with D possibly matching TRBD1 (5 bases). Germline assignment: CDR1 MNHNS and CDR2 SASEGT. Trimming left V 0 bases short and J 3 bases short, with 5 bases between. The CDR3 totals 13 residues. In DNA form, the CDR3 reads TGTGCCAGCAGTGAAGCACAGGACTATGGCTACACCTTC. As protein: CASSEAQDYGYTF.

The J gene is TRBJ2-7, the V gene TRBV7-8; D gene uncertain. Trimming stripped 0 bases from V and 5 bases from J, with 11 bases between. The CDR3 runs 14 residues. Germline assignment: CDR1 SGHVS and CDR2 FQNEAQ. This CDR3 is CASSLASGYDEQYF. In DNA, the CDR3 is TGTGCCAGCAGCTTAGCGTCGGGTTACGACGAGCAGTACTTC.

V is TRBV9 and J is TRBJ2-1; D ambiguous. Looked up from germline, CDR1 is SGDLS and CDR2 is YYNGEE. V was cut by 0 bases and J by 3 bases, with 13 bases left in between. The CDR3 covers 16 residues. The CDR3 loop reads CASSVASRTGYNEQFF. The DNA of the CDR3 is TGTGCCAGCAGCGTAGCGAGCCGGACGGGCTACAATGAGCAGTTCTTC.

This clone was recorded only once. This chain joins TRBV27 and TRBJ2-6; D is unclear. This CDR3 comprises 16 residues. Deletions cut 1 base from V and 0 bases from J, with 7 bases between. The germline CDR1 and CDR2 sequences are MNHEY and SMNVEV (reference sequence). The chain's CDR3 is CASSLLQSSGANVLTF. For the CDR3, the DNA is TGTGCCAGCAGTTTATTGCAGAGCTCTGGGGCCAACGTCCTGACTTTC.

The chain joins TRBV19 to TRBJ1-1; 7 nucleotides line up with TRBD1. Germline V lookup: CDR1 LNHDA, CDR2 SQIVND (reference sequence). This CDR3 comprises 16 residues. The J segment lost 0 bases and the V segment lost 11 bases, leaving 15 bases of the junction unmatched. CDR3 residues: CAAGHRGTLLNTEAFF. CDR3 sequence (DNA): TGTGCCGCAGGGCACAGGGGAACCCTTCTGAACACTGAAGCTTTCTTT.

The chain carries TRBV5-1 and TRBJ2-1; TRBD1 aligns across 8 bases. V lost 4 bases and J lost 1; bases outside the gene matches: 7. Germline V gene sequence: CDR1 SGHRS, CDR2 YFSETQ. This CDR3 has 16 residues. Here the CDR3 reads CASSIGQGLSYNEQFF. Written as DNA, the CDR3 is TGCGCCAGCAGCATAGGACAGGGATTGTCCTACAATGAGCAGTTCTTC.

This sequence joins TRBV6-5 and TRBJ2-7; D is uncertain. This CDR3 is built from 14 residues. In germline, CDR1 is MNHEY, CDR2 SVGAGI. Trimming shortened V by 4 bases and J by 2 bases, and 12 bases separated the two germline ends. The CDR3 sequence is CASSSDVSPYEQYF. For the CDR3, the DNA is TGTGCCAGCAGTTCCGATGTCAGTCCCTACGAGCAGTACTTC.

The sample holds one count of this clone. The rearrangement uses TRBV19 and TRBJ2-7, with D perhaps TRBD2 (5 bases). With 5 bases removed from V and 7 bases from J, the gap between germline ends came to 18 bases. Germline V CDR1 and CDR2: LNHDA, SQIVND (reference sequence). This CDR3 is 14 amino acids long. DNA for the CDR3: TGTGCCAGTAGTCTTATCCCGGGAACGGGTGAGCAGTACTTC. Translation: CASSLIPGTGEQYF.

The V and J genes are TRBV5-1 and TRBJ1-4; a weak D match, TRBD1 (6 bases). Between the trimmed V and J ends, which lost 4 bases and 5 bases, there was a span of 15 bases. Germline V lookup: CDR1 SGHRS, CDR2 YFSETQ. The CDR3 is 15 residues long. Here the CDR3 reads CASSPGQKLNEKLFF. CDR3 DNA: TGCGCCAGCAGCCCCGGACAGAAATTGAATGAAAAACTGTTTTTT.

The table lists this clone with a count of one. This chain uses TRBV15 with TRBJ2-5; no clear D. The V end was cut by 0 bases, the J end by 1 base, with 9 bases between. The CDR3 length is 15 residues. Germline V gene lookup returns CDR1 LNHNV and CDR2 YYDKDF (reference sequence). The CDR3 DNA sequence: TGTGCCACCAGCAGAGATGGAGACTTCCAAGAGACCCAGTACTTC. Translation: CATSRDGDFQETQYF.

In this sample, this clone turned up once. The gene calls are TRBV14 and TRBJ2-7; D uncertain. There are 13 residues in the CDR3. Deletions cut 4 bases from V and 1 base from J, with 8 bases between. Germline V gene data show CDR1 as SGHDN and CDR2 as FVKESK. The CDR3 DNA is TGTGCCAGCAGCCTGACTGTATCCTACGAGCAGTACTTC. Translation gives CASSLTVSYEQYF. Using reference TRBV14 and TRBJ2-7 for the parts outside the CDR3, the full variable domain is EAGVTQFPSHSVIEKGQTVTLRCDPISGHDNLYWYRRVMGKEIKFLLHFVKESKQDESGMPNNRFLAERTGGTYSTLKVQPAELEDSGVYFCASSLTVSYEQYFGPGTRLTVT.

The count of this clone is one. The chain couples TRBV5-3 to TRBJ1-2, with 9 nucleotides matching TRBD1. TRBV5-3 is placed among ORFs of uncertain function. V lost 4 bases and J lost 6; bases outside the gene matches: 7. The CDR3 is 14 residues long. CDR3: CARSPWGQGNGYTF. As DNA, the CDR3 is TGTGCCAGAAGCCCATGGGGACAGGGTAATGGCTACACCTTC.

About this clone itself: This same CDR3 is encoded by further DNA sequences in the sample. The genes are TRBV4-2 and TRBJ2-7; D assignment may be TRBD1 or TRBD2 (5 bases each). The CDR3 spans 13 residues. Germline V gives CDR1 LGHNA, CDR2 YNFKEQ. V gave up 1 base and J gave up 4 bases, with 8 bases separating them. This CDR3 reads CASSQGGGYEQYF. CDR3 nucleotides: TGTGCCAGCAGCCAAGGTGGGGGATACGAGCAGTACTTC.